What follows is one T cell receptor (beta chain) and its context. Antigen unknown. From germline, CDR1 is MNHEY and CDR2 SVGAGI. CDR3 length: 14 residues. This sample is part of a study of T cells expressing NK-cell markers. Whole-study findings and limits: Expanded clones of NKG2C+ T cells had an unclear HCMV specificity. The leading position in the CD3+CD56-NKG2C+ fraction of several donors also went to these clonotypes.

Generation of TCR beta cDNA was performed by 5'RACE template switching incorporating UMIs. For each CDR3 protein, TCRdb gives one entry from its re-call of the 5' RACE reads, without DNA. The ten most abundant clones cover around 18% of a sample with about 110,000 distinct CDR3 sequences. V is TRBV6-5 and J is TRBJ2-3; the TRBD1 assignment by TCRdb is unverifiable without DNA. The source is a woman between 18 and 75 years old in good health. The sample taken for sequencing was blood T cells: a sorted CD56 or NKG2C T cell subset, CD4+ or CD8+ T cells, or bulk PBMC T cells (not recorded which). The chain's CDR3 is CASSYGGESDTQYF.